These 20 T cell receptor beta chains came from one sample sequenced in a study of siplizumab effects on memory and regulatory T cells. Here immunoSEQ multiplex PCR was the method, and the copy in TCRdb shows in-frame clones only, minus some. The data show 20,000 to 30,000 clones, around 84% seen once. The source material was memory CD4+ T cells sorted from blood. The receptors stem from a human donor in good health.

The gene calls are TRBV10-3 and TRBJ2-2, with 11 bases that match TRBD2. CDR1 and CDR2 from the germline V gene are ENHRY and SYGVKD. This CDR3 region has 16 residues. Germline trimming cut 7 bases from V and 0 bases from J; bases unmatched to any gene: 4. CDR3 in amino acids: CAITETSGANTGELFF. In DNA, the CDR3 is TGTGCCATCACCGAGACTAGCGGGGCGAACACCGGGGAGCTGTTTTTT.

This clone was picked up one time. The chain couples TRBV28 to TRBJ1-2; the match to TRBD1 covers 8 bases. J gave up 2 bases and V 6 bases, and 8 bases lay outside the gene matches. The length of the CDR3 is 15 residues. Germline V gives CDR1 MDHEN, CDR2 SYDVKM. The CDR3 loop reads CASRLPGGANYGYTF. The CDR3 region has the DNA TGTGCCAGCAGGCTTCCAGGGGGCGCAAACTATGGCTACACCTTC.

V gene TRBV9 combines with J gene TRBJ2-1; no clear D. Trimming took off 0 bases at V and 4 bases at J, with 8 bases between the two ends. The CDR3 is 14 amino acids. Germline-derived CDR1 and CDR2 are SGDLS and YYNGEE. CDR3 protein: CASSVGIEYNEQFF. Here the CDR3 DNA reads TGTGCCAGCAGCGTAGGGATTGAGTACAATGAGCAGTTCTTC.

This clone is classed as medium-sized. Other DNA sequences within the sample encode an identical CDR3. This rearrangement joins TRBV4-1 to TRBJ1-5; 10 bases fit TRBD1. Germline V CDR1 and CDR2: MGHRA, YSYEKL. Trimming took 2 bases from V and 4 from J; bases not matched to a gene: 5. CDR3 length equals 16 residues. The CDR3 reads CASSQQDRGRNQPQHF. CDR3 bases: TGCGCCAGCAGCCAACAAGACAGGGGGCGTAATCAGCCCCAGCATTTT.

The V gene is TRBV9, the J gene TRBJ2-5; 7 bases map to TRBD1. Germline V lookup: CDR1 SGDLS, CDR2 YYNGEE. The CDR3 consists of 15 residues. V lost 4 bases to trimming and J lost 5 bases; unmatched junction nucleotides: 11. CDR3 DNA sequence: TGTGCCAGCAGCTCACCAAGGGGCAGGGGGGAGACCCAGTACTTC. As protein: CASSSPRGRGETQYF.

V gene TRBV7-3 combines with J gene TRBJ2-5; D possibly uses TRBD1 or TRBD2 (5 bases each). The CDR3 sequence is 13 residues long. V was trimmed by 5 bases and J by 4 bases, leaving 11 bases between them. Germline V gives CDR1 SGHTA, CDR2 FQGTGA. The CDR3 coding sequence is TGTGCCAGCAGCCTCGGGGCAAGAGAGACCCAGTACTTC. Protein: CASSLGARETQYF. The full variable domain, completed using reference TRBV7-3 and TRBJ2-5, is GAGVSQTPSNKVTEKGKYVELRCDPISGHTALYWYRQSLGQGPEFLIYFQGTGAADDSGLPNDRFFAVRPEGSVSTLKIQRTERGDSAVYLCASSLGARETQYFGPGTRLLVL.

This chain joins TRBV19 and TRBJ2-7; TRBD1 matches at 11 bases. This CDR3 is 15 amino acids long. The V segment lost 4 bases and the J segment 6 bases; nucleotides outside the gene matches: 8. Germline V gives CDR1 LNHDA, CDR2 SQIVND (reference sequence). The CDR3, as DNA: TGTGCCAGTAGTACCATTGGGGGACAGGGGGGCGAGCAGTACTTC. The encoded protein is CASSTIGGQGGEQYF. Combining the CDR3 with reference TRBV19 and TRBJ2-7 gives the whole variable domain DGGITQSPKYLFRKEGQNVTLSCEQNLNHDAMYWYRQDPGQGLRLIYYSQIVNDFQKGDIAEGYSVSREKKESFPLTVTSAQKNPTAFYLCASSTIGGQGGEQYFGPGTRLTVT.

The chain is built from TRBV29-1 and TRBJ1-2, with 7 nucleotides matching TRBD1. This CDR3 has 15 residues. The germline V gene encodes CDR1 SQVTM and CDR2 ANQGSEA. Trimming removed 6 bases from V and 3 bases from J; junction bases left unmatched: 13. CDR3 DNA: TGCAGCGTCCATGGGACAGTGGGAGCGGACTATGGCTACACCTTC. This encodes CSVHGTVGADYGYTF.

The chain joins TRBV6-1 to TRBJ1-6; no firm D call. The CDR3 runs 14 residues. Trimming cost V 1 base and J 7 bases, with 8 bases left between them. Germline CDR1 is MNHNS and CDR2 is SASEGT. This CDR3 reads CASSEVATNSPLHF. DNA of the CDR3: TGTGCCAGCAGTGAAGTGGCAACCAATTCACCCCTCCACTTT.

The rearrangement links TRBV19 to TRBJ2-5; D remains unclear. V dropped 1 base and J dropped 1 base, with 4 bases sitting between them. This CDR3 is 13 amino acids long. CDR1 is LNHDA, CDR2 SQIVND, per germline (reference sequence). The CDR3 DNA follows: TGTGCCAGTAGTATAGGGCCCCAAGAGACCCAGTACTTC. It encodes CASSIGPQETQYF.

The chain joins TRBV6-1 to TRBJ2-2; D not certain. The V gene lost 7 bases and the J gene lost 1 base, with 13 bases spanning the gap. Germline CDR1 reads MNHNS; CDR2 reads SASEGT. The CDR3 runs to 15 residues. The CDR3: CASTAWDENTGELFF. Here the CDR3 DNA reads TGTGCCAGCACTGCGTGGGATGAGAACACCGGGGAGCTGTTTTTT.

CDR3 nucleotides: TGTGCCAGCAGTTTACAGGGACTAGCGGGATGGGAGACCCAGTACTTC. Translated, it gives CASSLQGLAGWETQYF. The J gene is TRBJ2-5, the V gene TRBV27, with TRBD2 matching over 13 bases. CDR1 is MNHEY and CDR2 is SMNVEV in the germline V gene (reference sequence). The ends lost 2 bases at V and 5 bases at J; junction bases unmatched: 5. The CDR3 is 16 residues long.

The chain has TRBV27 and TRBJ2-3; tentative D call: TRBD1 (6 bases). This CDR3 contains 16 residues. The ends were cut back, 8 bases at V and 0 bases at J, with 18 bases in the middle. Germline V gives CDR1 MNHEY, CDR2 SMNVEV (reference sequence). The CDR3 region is CASSPQGGMSTDTQYF. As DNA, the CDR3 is TGTGCCAGCTCACCACAGGGTGGGATGAGCACAGATACGCAGTATTTT.

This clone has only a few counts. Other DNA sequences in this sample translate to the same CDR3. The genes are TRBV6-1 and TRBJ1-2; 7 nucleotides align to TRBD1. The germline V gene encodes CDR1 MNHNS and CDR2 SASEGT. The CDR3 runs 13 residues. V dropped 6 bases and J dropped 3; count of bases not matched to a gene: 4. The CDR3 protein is CASRVGQDYGYTF. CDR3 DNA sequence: TGTGCCAGCAGAGTCGGACAGGACTATGGCTACACCTTC.

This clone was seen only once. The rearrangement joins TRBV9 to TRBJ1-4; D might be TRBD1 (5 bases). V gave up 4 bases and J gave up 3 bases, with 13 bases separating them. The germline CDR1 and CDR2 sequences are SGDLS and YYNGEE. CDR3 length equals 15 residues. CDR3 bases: TGTGCCAGCAGCCGTCAGGGATCTCCTAATGAAAAACTGTTTTTT. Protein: CASSRQGSPNEKLFF.

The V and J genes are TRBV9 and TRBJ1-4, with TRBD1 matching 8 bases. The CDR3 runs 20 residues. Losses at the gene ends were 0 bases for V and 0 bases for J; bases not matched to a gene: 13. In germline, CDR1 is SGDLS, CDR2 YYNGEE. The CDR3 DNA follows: TGTGCCAGCAGCGTAGACTGGCGAGGGACAGGAAGCACAACTAATGAAAAACTGTTTTTT. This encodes CASSVDWRGTGSTTNEKLFF.

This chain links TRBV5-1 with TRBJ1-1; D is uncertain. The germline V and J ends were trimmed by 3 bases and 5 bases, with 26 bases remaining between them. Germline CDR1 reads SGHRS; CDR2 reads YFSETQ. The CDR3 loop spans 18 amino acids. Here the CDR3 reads CASSSLYQWGKRGTEAFF. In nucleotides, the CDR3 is TGCGCCAGCAGCTCGCTATATCAGTGGGGAAAGCGGGGAACTGAAGCTTTCTTT.

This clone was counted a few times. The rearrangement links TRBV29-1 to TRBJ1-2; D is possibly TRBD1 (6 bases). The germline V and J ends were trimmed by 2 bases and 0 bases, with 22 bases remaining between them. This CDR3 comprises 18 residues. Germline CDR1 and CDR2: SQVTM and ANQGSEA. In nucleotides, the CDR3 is TGCAGCGTTGAACCCTCTAGGGGGGGATCCTTAGCTAACTATGGCTACACCTTC. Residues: CSVEPSRGGSLANYGYTF.

The CDR3: CATTGGSNQPQHF. In DNA, the CDR3 is TGTGCCACGACCGGAGGGAGCAATCAGCCCCAGCATTTT. This sequence joins TRBV2 and TRBJ1-5, with D uncertain. This CDR3 region has 13 residues. Trimming stripped 10 bases from V and 1 base from J, with 11 bases between. Germline values: CDR1 SNHLY, CDR2 FYNNEI.

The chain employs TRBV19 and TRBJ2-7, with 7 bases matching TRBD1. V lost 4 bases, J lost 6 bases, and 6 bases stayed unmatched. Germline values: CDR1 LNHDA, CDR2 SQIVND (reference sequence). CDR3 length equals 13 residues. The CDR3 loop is CASSTNRGGEQYF. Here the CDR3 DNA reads TGTGCCAGTAGTACGAACAGGGGCGGCGAGCAGTACTTC.